This T cell receptor (beta chain) was found in a study of vaccination and CD4 T cells after COVID-19. Study-level information: Spike peptides, overlapping and drawn from SARS-CoV-2, HCoV-NL63, HCoV-OC43 and HCoV-229E, were used to stimulate cells.

Comments on this clonotype: Its antigen is as yet unknown.

The Oncomine TCR Beta short-read assay was applied to DNA of cultured CD4+ T cells. Cultured CD4+ T cells yielded the extracted genomic DNA. Each CDR3 protein gets one entry after TCRdb re-called the PCR reads with MiXCR. The sample contains fewer than 15,000 distinct CDR3 sequences, approximately 56% of which appear only once. CDR3 length: 15 amino acids. Germline V gene sequence: CDR1 MNHEY, CDR2 SVGAGI. V was trimmed by 0 bases and J by 3 bases, leaving 11 bases between them. Treatment defined: roughly 10-day PBMC culture with coronavirus spike peptide pools or control peptides (ViraFEST assay). The receptor was isolated from a human donor who had recovered from COVID-19. The chain uses TRBV6-5 and TRBJ1-1; D not resolved. Material for sequencing was CD4+ T cells from blood, cultured in vitro. For the CDR3, the DNA is TGTGCCAGCAGTTACTCGGGGATGGTAGACACTGAAGCTTTCTTT. Its translation is CASSYSGMVDTEAFF.